Below, one TCR beta chain is given with its context. The data belong to a study of T cells expressing NK-cell markers. TCRdb reprocessed the 5' RACE reads, with one entry per CDR3 protein and no DNA. The table lists around 550,000 distinct CDR3 sequences. The receptor's source is a man aged 18 to 29 in good health. Input material: blood T cells: a sorted CD56 or NKG2C T cell subset, CD4+ or CD8+ T cells, or bulk PBMC T cells (not recorded which).

The CDR3 spells CASSQDSGGGPRIEQFF. The V gene is TRBV4-3, the J gene TRBJ2-1; TCRdb returns TRBD2, unconfirmable since there is no DNA. The CDR3 totals 17 residues. Per the germline V gene, CDR1 is LGHNA and CDR2 is YSLEER.